The 24 T cell receptor beta chains given below trace back to one sample, sequenced in a study of T-cell memory formation after mild COVID-19. A single record per CDR3 protein comes from TCRdb applying MiXCR to the 5' RACE reads. The table records approximately 300,000 distinct CDR3 sequences, less than 20% of them present only once. The sequencing input was PBMCs or a T cell subset sorted from them (not recorded which). The source is a young man who had mild COVID-19 (a few samples of this study predate the infection). Cell type and time point are not known.

This clonotype occurred a few times. The chain employs TRBV6-5 and TRBJ1-3; D uncertain. Germline loops: CDR1 MNHEY, CDR2 SVGAGI. V lost 9 bases and J 0 bases, leaving 18 bases between the germline ends. The CDR3 runs 16 residues. CDR3 in amino acids: CASAVSKEYSGNTIYF. The CDR3 nucleotides are TGTGCCAGTGCAGTTAGTAAAGAATACTCTGGAAACACCATATATTTT.

This clonotype occurred many times. The chain combines TRBV5-5 with TRBJ2-5; possibly TRBD2 for D (6 bases). Trimming cost V 2 bases and J 6 bases, with 8 bases left between them. This CDR3 contains 12 residues. CDR1 is SGHKS and CDR2 is YYEKEE in the germline V gene (reference sequence). The CDR3: CASSFGGQTQYF. In DNA, the CDR3 is TGTGCCAGCAGCTTCGGGGGACAGACCCAGTACTTC.

V usage is TRBV12-3 or TRBV12-4 and J usage is TRBJ1-2, with D perhaps matching TRBD1 (5 bases). The CDR3 consists of 15 residues. V shed 6 bases and J shed 0 bases, with 14 bases lying between them. As DNA, the CDR3 is TGTGCCAGCAGCGCCCAGGGTACGGCTAACTATGGCTACACCTTC. Its protein product is CASSAQGTANYGYTF.

A few counts support this clonotype. The chain has TRBV4-3 and TRBJ2-3; maybe TRBD1 (5 bases). The germline V and J ends were trimmed by 1 base and 7 bases, with 9 bases remaining between them. From germline, CDR1 is LGHNA and CDR2 YSLEER. The CDR3 spans 13 residues. The chain's CDR3 is CASSQGQPNTQYF. In nucleotides, the CDR3 is TGCGCCAGCAGCCAAGGACAGCCAAATACGCAGTATTTT.

Ten or more counts support this clonotype. The chain uses TRBV7-3 and TRBJ1-1, with D tentatively TRBD1 (5 bases). The CDR3 extends over 15 amino acids. Trimming took off 2 bases at V and 0 bases at J, with 10 bases between the two ends. CDR1 is SGHTA and CDR2 is FQGTGA in the germline V gene. This chain's CDR3 is CASSLQGSMNTEAFF. The CDR3 DNA is TGTGCCAGCAGCTTACAGGGCAGCATGAACACTGAAGCTTTCTTT.

This chain links TRBV20-1 with TRBJ2-1; D is unclear. Germline assignment: CDR1 DFQATT and CDR2 SNEGSKA (reference sequence). The CDR3 is 12 amino acids. V lost 2 bases and J lost 8, with 10 bases in between. The CDR3 DNA follows: TGCAGTGCTAGATTGTTGAGGTATGAGCAGTTCTTC. It encodes CSARLLRYEQFF.

This clonotype appeared a few times. This chain joins TRBV4-1 and TRBJ1-5; D gene uncertain. The CDR3 extends over 15 amino acids. Per germline, CDR1 MGHRA and CDR2 YSYEKL. V shed 1 base and J shed 0 bases, with 7 bases lying between them. The CDR3 DNA sequence: TGCGCCAGCAGCCAAGGACACCCTAGCAATCAGCCCCAGCATTTT. It codes for CASSQGHPSNQPQHF.

V gene TRBV27 combines with J gene TRBJ2-3, with D unclear. CDR3 length: 12 residues. V shed 1 base and J shed 4 bases, with 3 bases lying between them. Per germline, CDR1 MNHEY and CDR2 SMNVEV (reference sequence). CDR3 sequence reads: CASSLYPDTQYF. In nucleotides, the CDR3 is TGTGCCAGCAGTTTATATCCAGATACGCAGTATTTT.

The chain uses TRBV4-1 and TRBJ1-2, with unresolved D. The CDR3 spans 16 residues. The V end was cut by 0 bases, the J end by 7 bases, with 18 bases between. Germline CDR1 reads MGHRA; CDR2 reads YSYEKL. The DNA for the CDR3 is TGCGCCAGCAGCCAAGAAATTTTGATGGGGTCCGGTGGCTACACCTTC. Protein product: CASSQEILMGSGGYTF.

The chain has TRBV28 and TRBJ2-3; 9 bases map to TRBD1. CDR3 length: 15 amino acids. J lost 5 bases, V lost 1 base, and 4 bases had no gene match. The germline gives CDR1 MDHEN, CDR2 SYDVKM. CDR3 bases: TGTGCCAGCAGTTTATACGGGACAGGGAGAGATACGCAGTATTTT. As protein: CASSLYGTGRDTQYF.

The chain has TRBV20-1 and TRBJ2-1; 7 bases are a match to TRBD2. Per germline, CDR1 DFQATT and CDR2 SNEGSKA (reference sequence). The V gene end was trimmed by 8 bases and the J gene end by 5 bases; junction bases not matched to a gene: 6. CDR3 length: 12 amino acids. The chain's CDR3 is CSQAGPHNEQFF. The CDR3 DNA is TGCAGTCAAGCGGGACCCCACAATGAGCAGTTCTTC.

The CDR3 bases are TGTGCCCGACCAGATTCGGGGGGGAACACCGGGGAGCTGTTTTTT. This translates into CARPDSGGNTGELFF. The V and J genes are TRBV7-2 and TRBJ2-2; 7 bases line up with TRBD2. Germline CDR1 SGHTA, CDR2 FQGNSA. This CDR3 spans 15 amino acids. V trimming: 11 bases; J trimming: 1 base; junction bases outside the gene matches: 10.

The sample holds a few counts of this clonotype. The CDR3 DNA reads as TGTGCCAGCAGTGATGGAGCGGGGGCTTCAGATACGCAGTATTTT. It encodes CASSDGAGASDTQYF. This chain uses TRBV6-4 with TRBJ2-3, with 8 nucleotides matching TRBD2. The CDR3 runs to 15 residues. V was clipped by 3 bases and J by 4 bases; unmatched bases: 6. Germline values: CDR1 MRHNA, CDR2 SNTAGT.

In this sample, this clonotype turned up a few times. The rearrangement uses TRBV6-5 and TRBJ1-4, with D possibly TRBD1 on 5 matching bases. The CDR3 has 15 amino acids. V dropped 6 bases and J dropped 3 bases, with 14 bases sitting between them. From germline, CDR1 is MNHEY and CDR2 SVGAGI. As DNA, the CDR3 is TGTGCCAGCAGCCGACAGTCCCAGGCTAATGAAAAACTGTTTTTT. This sequence encodes CASSRQSQANEKLFF.

In nucleotides, the CDR3 is TGTGCCAGCAGTGTACTAGGGGAATGGGCTGAAGCTTTCTTT. This translates into CASSVLGEWAEAFF. The chain uses TRBV11-2 and TRBJ1-1, with D possibly TRBD1 on 5 matching bases. CDR3 length: 14 residues. Trimming took off 6 bases at V and 6 bases at J, with 17 bases between the two ends. CDR1 is SGHAT and CDR2 is FQNNGV in the germline V gene.

The rearrangement joins TRBV6-2 or TRBV6-3 to TRBJ2-5, with 7 bases lining up with TRBD2. V shed 7 bases, J shed 5 bases, and the junction held 25 bases outside the gene matches. Germline CDR1 reads MNHEY; CDR2 reads SVGEGT. CDR3 length: 19 amino acids. This CDR3 reads CASTTFAGTTNSRLETQYF. The CDR3, as DNA: TGTGCCAGCACTACCTTCGCGGGGACTACCAACAGCAGATTGGAGACCCAGTACTTC.

The sample holds a few counts of this clonotype. The chain has TRBV6-5 and TRBJ2-7; 8 positions agree with TRBD2. The CDR3 sequence is 13 residues long. Germline CDR1 and CDR2: MNHEY and SVGAGI. Trimming removed 7 bases from V and 5 bases from J; junction bases left unmatched: 7. CDR3 DNA: TGTGCCAGCACAGCGGCGGGGGGAGACGAGCAGTACTTC. It is translated as CASTAAGGDEQYF.

The chain joins TRBV19 to TRBJ2-3; D may be TRBD2 (6 bases). This CDR3 is built from 14 residues. CDR1 LNHDA and CDR2 SQIVND come from the germline V gene (reference sequence). Trimming removed 4 bases at V and 2 bases at J, with 10 bases between. The CDR3 is CASSKAGTTDTQYF. CDR3 DNA: TGTGCCAGTAGTAAGGCGGGGACCACAGATACGCAGTATTTT. The complete variable domain, with remaining parts taken from reference TRBV19 and TRBJ2-3, reads DGGITQSPKYLFRKEGQNVTLSCEQNLNHDAMYWYRQDPGQGLRLIYYSQIVNDFQKGDIAEGYSVSREKKESFPLTVTSAQKNPTAFYLCASSKAGTTDTQYFGPGTRLTVL.

The chain is built from TRBV6-5 and TRBJ2-5, with D perhaps assigned TRBD1 or TRBD2 (5 bases each). This CDR3 has 15 residues. V lost 2 bases to trimming and J lost 0 bases, with 10 bases between them. CDR1 is MNHEY, CDR2 SVGAGI, per germline. The CDR3 spells CASSYAGTYQETQYF. Here the CDR3 DNA reads TGTGCCAGCAGTTACGCAGGGACGTACCAAGAGACCCAGTACTTC.

This clonotype was found a few times. The V gene is TRBV28, the J gene TRBJ1-3; 11 bases are a match to TRBD1. V shed 8 bases, J shed 3 bases, and the junction held 3 bases outside the gene matches. Germline V gene sequence: CDR1 MDHEN, CDR2 SYDVKM. The length of the CDR3 is 14 residues. In DNA form, the CDR3 reads TGTGCCAGCGGACAGGGGGCTGGTGGAAACACCATATATTTT. Its protein product is CASGQGAGGNTIYF.

This clonotype came up a few times. The J gene is TRBJ1-5, the V gene TRBV10-3; weak D call: TRBD1 (6 bases). Trimming cost V 6 bases and J 4 bases, with 16 bases left between them. Per the germline V gene, CDR1 is ENHRY and CDR2 is SYGVKD. This CDR3 is 15 amino acids long. The CDR3 is CAIRGSGTPNQPQHF. As DNA, the CDR3 is TGTGCCATCAGAGGCTCCGGGACACCAAATCAGCCCCAGCATTTT.

V gene TRBV7-2 combines with J gene TRBJ2-3, with 8 bases that match TRBD2. Germline CDR1 and CDR2: SGHTA and FQGNSA. V was clipped by 3 bases and J by 6 bases; unmatched bases: 5. This CDR3 is built from 14 residues. For the CDR3, the DNA is TGTGCCAGCAGCTTGGGACTAGTAGGGGATACGCAGTATTTT. This sequence encodes CASSLGLVGDTQYF.

Only a few counts were recorded for this clonotype. In DNA form, the CDR3 reads TGTGCCAGCACTACCGCAGGGAGCTCCTACGAGCAGTACGTC. This codes for CASTTAGSSYEQYV. The chain has TRBV6-2 or TRBV6-3 and TRBJ2-7; tentatively, D is TRBD1 or TRBD2 (5 bases each). The V end was cut by 7 bases, the J end by 0 bases, with 13 bases between. There are 14 residues in the CDR3. Germline V CDR1 and CDR2: MNHEY, SVGEGT.

This clonotype turned up a few times. The J gene is TRBJ1-1, the V gene TRBV11-2; no reliable D call. Germline V gene sequence: CDR1 SGHAT, CDR2 FQNNGV. The CDR3 spans 16 residues. Trimming left V 0 bases short and J 0 bases short, with 11 bases between. The CDR3 DNA follows: TGTGCCAGCAGCTTAGATTCTAGGGTGGTGAACACTGAAGCTTTCTTT. This codes for CASSLDSRVVNTEAFF.